The T cell receptor beta chain under discussion was sequenced for a study of blood T cell repertoires in COVID-19. Study at large: The study drew acute and convalescent COVID-19 samples from the United States, Italy and Spain.

Per the original methods: Nucleated cell number was recorded as an estimate derived from reference gene primer amplification. Assay: immunoSEQ multiplex PCR; the TCRdb copy retains only in-frame clones and omits some. D and trimming were read from the DNA, whereas the V and J calls and clone size are those reported in that table. This table holds about 300,000 clones, roughly 86% found once. The CDR3 length is 14 residues. Germline lookup yields CDR1 SNHLY and CDR2 FYNNEI. Trimming cost V 0 bases and J 3 bases, with 8 bases left between them. Sequenced material: peripheral blood. V and J are TRBV2 and TRBJ1-1; D is unclear. The receptor's source is a woman between 45 and 65 years old with acute or convalescent COVID-19. The CDR3 DNA follows: TGTGCCAGCAGTGAAGCCGGGTTCGACACTGAAGCTTTCTTT. Protein: CASSEAGFDTEAFF.